This T cell receptor beta chain is drawn from a study of blood T cell repertoires in COVID-19. The wider study: Both acute and convalescent COVID-19 samples were obtained from the United States, Italy and Spain. Sources were T cells, B-cell-depleted T cells, or PBMCs; the material itself was cDNA or gDNA.

Authors' processing steps: The assay estimated nucleated cells by amplifying reference gene primers. The assay was immunoSEQ multiplex PCR, and TCRdb's table has in-frame clones only and misses some. V and J calls and clone size are those listed in that table; D and trimming were worked out from the DNA. The repertoire includes about 190,000 clones, about 91% of them detected once, and 3.5% to 5% sits in the top ten. The CDR3 length is 13 residues. Germline V CDR1 and CDR2: SQVTM, ANQGSEA. The V end lost 6 bases, the J end lost 4 bases, and 13 bases lay between the germline ends. The sample taken for sequencing was peripheral blood. This sequence joins TRBV29-1 and TRBJ1-3; TRBD1 might be the D (5 bases). The sequence was collected from a woman under 40 with acute or convalescent COVID-19. DNA of the CDR3: TGCAGCGTAGTCAGGGCAACCGGAAACACCATATATTTT. It yields the protein CSVVRATGNTIYF.